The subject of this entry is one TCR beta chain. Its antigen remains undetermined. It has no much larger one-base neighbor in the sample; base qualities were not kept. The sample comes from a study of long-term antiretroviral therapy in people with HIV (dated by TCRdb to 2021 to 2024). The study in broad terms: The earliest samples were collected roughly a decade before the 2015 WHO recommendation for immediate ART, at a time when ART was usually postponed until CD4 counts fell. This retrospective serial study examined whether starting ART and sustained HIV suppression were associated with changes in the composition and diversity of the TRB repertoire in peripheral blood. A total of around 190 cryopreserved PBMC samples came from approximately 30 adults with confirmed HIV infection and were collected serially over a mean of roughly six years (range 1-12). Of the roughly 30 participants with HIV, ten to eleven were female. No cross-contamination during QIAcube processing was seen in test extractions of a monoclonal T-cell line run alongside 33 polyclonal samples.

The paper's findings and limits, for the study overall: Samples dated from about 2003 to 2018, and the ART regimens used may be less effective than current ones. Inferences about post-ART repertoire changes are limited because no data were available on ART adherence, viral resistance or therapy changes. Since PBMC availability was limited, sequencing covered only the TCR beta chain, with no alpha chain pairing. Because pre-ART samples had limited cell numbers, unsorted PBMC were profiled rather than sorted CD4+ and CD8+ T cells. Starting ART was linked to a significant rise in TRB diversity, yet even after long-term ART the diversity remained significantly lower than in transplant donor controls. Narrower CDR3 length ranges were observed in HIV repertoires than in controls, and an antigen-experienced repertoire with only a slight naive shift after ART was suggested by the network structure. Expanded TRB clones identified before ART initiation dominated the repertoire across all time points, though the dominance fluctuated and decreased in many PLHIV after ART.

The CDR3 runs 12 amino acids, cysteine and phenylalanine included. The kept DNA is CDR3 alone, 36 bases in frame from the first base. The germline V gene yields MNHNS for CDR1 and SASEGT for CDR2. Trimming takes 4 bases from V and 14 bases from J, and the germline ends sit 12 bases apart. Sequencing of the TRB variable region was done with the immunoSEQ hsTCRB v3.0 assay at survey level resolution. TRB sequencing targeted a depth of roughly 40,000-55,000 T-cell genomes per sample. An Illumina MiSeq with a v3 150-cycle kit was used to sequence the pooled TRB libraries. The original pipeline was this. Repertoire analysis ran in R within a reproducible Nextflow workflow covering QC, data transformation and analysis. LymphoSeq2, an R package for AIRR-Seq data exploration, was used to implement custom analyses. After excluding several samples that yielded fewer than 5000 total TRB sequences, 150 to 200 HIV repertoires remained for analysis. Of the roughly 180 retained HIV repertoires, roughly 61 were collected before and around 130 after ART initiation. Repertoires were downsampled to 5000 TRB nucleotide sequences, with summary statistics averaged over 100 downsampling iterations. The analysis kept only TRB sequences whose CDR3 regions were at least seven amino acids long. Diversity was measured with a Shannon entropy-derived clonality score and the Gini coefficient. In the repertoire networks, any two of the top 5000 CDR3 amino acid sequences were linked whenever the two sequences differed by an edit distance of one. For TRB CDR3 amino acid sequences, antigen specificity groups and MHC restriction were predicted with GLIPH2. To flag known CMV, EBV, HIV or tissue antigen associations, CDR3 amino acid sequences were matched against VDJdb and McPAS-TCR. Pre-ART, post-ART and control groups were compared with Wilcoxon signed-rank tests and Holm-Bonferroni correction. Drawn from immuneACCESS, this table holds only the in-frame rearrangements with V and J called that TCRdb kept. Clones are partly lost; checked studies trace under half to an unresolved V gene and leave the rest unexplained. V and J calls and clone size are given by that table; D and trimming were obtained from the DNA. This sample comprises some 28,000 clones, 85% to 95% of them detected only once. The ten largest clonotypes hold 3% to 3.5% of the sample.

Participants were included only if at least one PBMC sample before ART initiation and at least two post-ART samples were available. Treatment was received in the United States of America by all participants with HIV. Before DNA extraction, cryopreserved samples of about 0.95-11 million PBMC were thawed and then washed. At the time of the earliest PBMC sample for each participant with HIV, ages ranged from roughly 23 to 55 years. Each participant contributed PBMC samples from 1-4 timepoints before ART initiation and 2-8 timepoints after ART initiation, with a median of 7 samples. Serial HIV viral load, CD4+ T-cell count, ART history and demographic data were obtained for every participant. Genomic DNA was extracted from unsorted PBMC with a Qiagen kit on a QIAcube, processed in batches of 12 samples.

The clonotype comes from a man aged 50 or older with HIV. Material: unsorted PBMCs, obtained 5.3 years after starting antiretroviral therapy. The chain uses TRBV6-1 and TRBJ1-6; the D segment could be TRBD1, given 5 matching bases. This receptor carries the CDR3 CASSAGFETLHF. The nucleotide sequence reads TGTGCCAGCAGTGCAGGGTTCGAAACCCTCCACTTT.